A selection of T cell receptor beta chains follows, all from one sample in a study of T cell responses to AZD1222 COVID-19 vaccine. The data were produced by immunoSEQ multiplex PCR, yet TCRdb's version contains in-frame clones alone and is incomplete. The data contain roughly 190,000 clones, approximately 95% of them singletons. Sequenced here: peripheral blood, sampled on day 0 of AZD1222 vaccination. The receptors come from an adult in good health. Each CDR3 is given with its conserved first and last residue. D genes are given only for firm matches. Rows give clone size only sometimes, using once, few, many, or a class for an expanded clone.

j_call: TRBJ1-2; v_call: TRBV5-6; clone_size: NA; d_call: TRBD1; cdr3_aa: CASSLPDRGPTYGYTF; cdr3_nt: TGTGCCAGCAGCTTGCCCGACAGGGGGCCCACCTATGGCTACACCTTC
j_call: TRBJ1-2; v_call: TRBV28; clone_size: NA; d_call: NA; cdr3_aa: CASVTNGRNGYTF; cdr3_nt: TGTGCCAGCGTAACCAATGGGCGGAATGGCTACACCTTC
j_call: TRBJ1-5; v_call: TRBV18; clone_size: NA; d_call: NA; cdr3_aa: CASSYSGVSNQPQHF; cdr3_nt: TGTGCCAGCTCTTACTCAGGGGTTTCCAATCAGCCCCAGCATTTT
j_call: TRBJ1-6; v_call: TRBV4-1; clone_size: NA; d_call: TRBD1; cdr3_aa: CASSQRDRGIGSPLHF; cdr3_nt: TGCGCCAGCAGCCAACGGGACAGGGGAATTGGCTCACCCCTCCACTTT
j_call: TRBJ2-5; v_call: TRBV12-5; clone_size: NA; d_call: NA; cdr3_aa: CASGLGAKETQYF; cdr3_nt: TGTGCTAGTGGCTTAGGAGCGAAAGAGACCCAGTACTTC
j_call: TRBJ1-1; v_call: TRBV11-1; clone_size: NA; d_call: TRBD1; cdr3_aa: CASSYGQGLMNTEAFF; cdr3_nt: TGTGCCAGCAGTTATGGACAGGGGCTCATGAACACTGAAGCTTTCTTT
j_call: TRBJ1-4; v_call: TRBV6-5; clone_size: NA; d_call: NA; cdr3_aa: CASRSPSGDEKLFF; cdr3_nt: TGTGCCAGCAGAAGCCCTTCCGGAGATGAAAAACTGTTTTTT
j_call: TRBJ1-5; v_call: TRBV5-5; clone_size: NA; d_call: NA; cdr3_aa: CASSSKTQRDSNQPQHF; cdr3_nt: TGTGCCAGCAGCTCGAAAACCCAGAGGGATAGCAATCAGCCCCAGCATTTT
j_call: TRBJ1-1; v_call: TRBV28; clone_size: NA; d_call: NA; cdr3_aa: CASSLSAGREAFF; cdr3_nt: TGTGCCAGCAGTTTATCCGCAGGCCGAGAAGCTTTCTTT
j_call: TRBJ2-7; v_call: TRBV6-5; clone_size: NA; d_call: NA; cdr3_aa: CASSYSRGEQYF; cdr3_nt: TGTGCCAGCAGTTACTCGAGGGGGGAGCAGTACTTC
j_call: TRBJ1-1; v_call: TRBV5-1; clone_size: NA; d_call: NA; cdr3_aa: CASSLVAGGGGTEAFF; cdr3_nt: TGCGCCAGCAGCTTGGTGGCGGGGGGAGGAGGCACTGAAGCTTTCTTT
j_call: TRBJ1-5; v_call: TRBV5-5; clone_size: NA; d_call: NA; cdr3_aa: CASSRAGGGQPQHF; cdr3_nt: TGTGCCAGCAGCCGCGCGGGGGGCGGCCAGCCCCAGCATTTT
j_call: TRBJ2-7; v_call: TRBV5-1; clone_size: NA; d_call: TRBD2; cdr3_aa: CASSPGLALYEQYF; cdr3_nt: TGCGCCAGCAGCCCCGGACTAGCGTTATACGAGCAGTACTTC
j_call: TRBJ2-1; v_call: TRBV13; clone_size: NA; d_call: NA; cdr3_aa: CASSSGTGNEQFF; cdr3_nt: TGTGCCAGCAGCTCGGGGACTGGCAATGAGCAGTTCTTC
j_call: TRBJ2-3; v_call: TRBV5-1; clone_size: NA; d_call: NA; cdr3_aa: CASSWSTHTDTQYF; cdr3_nt: TGCGCCAGCAGCTGGTCGACTCACACAGATACGCAGTATTTT
j_call: TRBJ2-2; v_call: TRBV10-1; clone_size: NA; d_call: TRBD2; cdr3_aa: CASSSGLAGDTGELFF; cdr3_nt: TGCGCCAGCAGCTCGGGACTAGCGGGAGACACCGGGGAGCTGTTTTTT
j_call: TRBJ1-4; v_call: TRBV4-1; clone_size: NA; d_call: NA; cdr3_aa: CASSHPTGPSNEKLFF; cdr3_nt: TGCGCCAGCAGCCATCCTACAGGTCCCTCTAATGAAAAACTGTTTTTT
j_call: TRBJ2-3; v_call: TRBV7-6; clone_size: NA; d_call: TRBD2; cdr3_aa: CASSRRLAGAGTDTQYF; cdr3_nt: TGTGCCAGCAGCCGGAGACTAGCGGGAGCAGGCACAGATACGCAGTATTTT
j_call: TRBJ2-3; v_call: TRBV5-1; clone_size: once; d_call: NA; cdr3_aa: CASSLGVDTQYF; cdr3_nt: TGCGCCAGCAGCTTGGGAGTGGATACGCAGTATTTT
j_call: TRBJ2-7; v_call: TRBV3-1/TRBV3-2; clone_size: NA; d_call: NA; cdr3_aa: CASSRTTPYEQYF; cdr3_nt: TGTGCCAGCAGCCGGACGACCCCCTACGAGCAGTACTTC
j_call: TRBJ1-2; v_call: TRBV28; clone_size: NA; d_call: TRBD1; cdr3_aa: CASSLEGAFGYTF; cdr3_nt: TGTGCCAGCAGTTTAGAGGGGGCTTTTGGCTACACCTTC
j_call: TRBJ2-3; v_call: TRBV27; clone_size: NA; d_call: NA; cdr3_aa: CASKGSSTDTQYF; cdr3_nt: TGTGCCAGCAAAGGCAGCAGCACAGATACGCAGTATTTT
j_call: TRBJ1-1; v_call: TRBV19; clone_size: NA; d_call: NA; cdr3_aa: CASHPFQRNTEAFF; cdr3_nt: TGTGCCAGCCACCCCTTTCAGAGGAACACTGAAGCTTTCTTT
j_call: TRBJ1-2; v_call: TRBV19; clone_size: NA; d_call: NA; cdr3_aa: CASSIYSMAVNSNYGYTF; cdr3_nt: TGTGCCAGTAGTATTTACTCCATGGCAGTAAATTCTAACTATGGCTACACCTTC
j_call: TRBJ1-1; v_call: TRBV3-1/TRBV3-2; clone_size: few; d_call: NA; cdr3_aa: CASSAGLGGTEAFF; cdr3_nt: TGTGCCAGCAGCGCGGGACTTGGGGGGACTGAAGCTTTCTTT
j_call: TRBJ1-1; v_call: TRBV7-9; clone_size: NA; d_call: NA; cdr3_aa: CASSIGREGAFF; cdr3_nt: TGTGCCAGCAGCATCGGACGGGAGGGAGCTTTCTTT